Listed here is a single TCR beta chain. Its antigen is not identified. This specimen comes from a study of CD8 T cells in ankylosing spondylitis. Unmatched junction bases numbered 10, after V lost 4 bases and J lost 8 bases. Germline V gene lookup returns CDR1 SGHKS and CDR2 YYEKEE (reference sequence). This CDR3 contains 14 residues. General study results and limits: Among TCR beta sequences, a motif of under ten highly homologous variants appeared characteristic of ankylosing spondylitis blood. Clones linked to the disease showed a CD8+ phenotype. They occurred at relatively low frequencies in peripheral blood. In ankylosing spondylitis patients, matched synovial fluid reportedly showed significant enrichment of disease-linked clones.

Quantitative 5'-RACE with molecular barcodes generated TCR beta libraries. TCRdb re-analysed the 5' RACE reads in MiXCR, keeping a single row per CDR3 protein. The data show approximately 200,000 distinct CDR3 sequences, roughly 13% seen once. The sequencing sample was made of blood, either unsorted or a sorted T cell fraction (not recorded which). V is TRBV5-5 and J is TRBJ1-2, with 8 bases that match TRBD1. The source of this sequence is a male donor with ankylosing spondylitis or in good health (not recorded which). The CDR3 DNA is TGTGCCAGCAGCCTTGACAGGGGCGTAAAGGGCTACACCTTC. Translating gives CASSLDRGVKGYTF.